This TCR beta chain was profiled in a study of control samples from healthy donors and cancer patients. Data came from immunoSEQ multiplex PCR; TCRdb stores just in-frame clones and leaves some out. The top ten clones hold under 5% of a sample with tens of thousands of clones, roughly 87% of them seen once. Remarks on this clone: Other DNA sequences in the same sample also yield this CDR3.

Germline lookup yields CDR1 SEHNR and CDR2 FQNEAQ (reference sequence). Trimming cost V 4 bases and J 3 bases, with 10 bases left between them. The CDR3 runs to 13 residues. This TCR came from a woman aged 50 to 60 in good health. Sample: blood. The rearrangement joins TRBV7-9 to TRBJ2-7; either TRBD1 or TRBD2 may fit D (5 bases each). The CDR3 DNA reads as TGTGCCAGCAGCTCGGGACGGATCTACGAGCAGTACTTC. The encoded protein is CASSSGRIYEQYF.